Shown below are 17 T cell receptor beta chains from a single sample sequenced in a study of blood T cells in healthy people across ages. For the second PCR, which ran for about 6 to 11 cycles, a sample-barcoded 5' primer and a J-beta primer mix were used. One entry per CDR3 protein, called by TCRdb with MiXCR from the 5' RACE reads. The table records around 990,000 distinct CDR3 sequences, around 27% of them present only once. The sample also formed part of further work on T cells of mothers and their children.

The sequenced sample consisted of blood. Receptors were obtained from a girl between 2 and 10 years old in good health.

CDR3 in DNA: TGTGCCAGCAGCGTACCTAGCGGCCAAGAGACCCAGTACTTC. Encoded protein: CASSVPSGQETQYF. The chain has TRBV5-5 and TRBJ2-5, with 7 bases matching TRBD2. The CDR3 is 14 amino acids. The germline CDR1 and CDR2 sequences are SGHKS and YYEKEE (reference sequence). Losses at the gene ends were 4 bases for V and 1 base for J; bases not matched to a gene: 4.

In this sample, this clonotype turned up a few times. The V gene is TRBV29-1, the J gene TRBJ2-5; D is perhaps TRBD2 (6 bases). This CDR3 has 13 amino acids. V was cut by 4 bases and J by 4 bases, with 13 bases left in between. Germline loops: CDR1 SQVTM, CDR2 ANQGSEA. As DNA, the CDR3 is TGCAGCGTTGTTGTAGCCGGGGGAGAGACCCAGTACTTC. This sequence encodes CSVVVAGGETQYF.

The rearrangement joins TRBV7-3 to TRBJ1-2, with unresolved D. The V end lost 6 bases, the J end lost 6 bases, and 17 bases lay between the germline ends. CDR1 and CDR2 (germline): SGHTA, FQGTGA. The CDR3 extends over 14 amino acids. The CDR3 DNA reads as TGTGCCAGCAGTCCCATGGGAGGGTCAGATGGCTACACCTTC. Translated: CASSPMGGSDGYTF.

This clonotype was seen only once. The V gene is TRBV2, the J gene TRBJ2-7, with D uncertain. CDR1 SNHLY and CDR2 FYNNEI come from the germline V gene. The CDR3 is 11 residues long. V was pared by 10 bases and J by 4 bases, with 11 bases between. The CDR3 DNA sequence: TGTGCCACCTACACCCAGTACGAGCAGTACTTC. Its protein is CATYTQYEQYF.

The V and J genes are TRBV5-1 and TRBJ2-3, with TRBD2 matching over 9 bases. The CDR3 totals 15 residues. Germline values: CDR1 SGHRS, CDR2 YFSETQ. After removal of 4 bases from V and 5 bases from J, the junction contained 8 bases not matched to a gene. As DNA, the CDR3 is TGCGCCAGCAGCGAAGGAGCGGGGGGAGTAGATACGCAGTATTTT. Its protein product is CASSEGAGGVDTQYF.

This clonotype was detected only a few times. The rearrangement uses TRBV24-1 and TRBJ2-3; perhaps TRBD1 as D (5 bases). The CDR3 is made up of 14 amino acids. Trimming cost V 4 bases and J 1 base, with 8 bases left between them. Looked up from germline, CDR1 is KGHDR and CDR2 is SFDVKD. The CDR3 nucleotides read TGTGCCACCAGTGACACACAGGGCACAGATACGCAGTATTTT. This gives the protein CATSDTQGTDTQYF.

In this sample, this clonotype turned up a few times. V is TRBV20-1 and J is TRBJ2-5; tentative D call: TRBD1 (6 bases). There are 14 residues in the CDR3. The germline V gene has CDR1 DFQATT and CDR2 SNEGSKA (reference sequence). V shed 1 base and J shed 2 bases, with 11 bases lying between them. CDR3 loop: CSARGGQSQETQYF. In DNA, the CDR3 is TGCAGTGCTAGAGGTGGACAGAGTCAAGAGACCCAGTACTTC.

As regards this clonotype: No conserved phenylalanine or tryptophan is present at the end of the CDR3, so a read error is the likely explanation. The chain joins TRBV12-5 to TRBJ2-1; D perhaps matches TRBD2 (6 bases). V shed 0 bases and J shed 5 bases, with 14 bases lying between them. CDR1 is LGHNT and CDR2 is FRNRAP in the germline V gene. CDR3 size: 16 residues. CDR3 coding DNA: TGTGCTAGTGGTTTGGTATTGGGAGGCCTCAACAATGAGCAGTTCCTC. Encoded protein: CASGLVLGGLNNEQFL.

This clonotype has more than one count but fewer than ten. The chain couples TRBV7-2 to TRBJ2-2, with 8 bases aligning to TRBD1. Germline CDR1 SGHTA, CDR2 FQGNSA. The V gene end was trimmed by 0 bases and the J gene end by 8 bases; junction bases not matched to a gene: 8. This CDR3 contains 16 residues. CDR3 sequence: CASSLATGGMAGELFF. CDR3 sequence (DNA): TGTGCCAGCAGCTTAGCAACAGGGGGAATGGCTGGGGAGCTGTTTTTT. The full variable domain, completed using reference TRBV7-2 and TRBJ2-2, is GAGVSQSPSNKVTEKGKDVELRCDPISGHTALYWYRQSLGQGLEFLIYFQGNSAPDKSGLPSDRFSAERTGGSVSTLTIQRTQQEDSAVYLCASSLATGGMAGELFFGEGSRLTVL.

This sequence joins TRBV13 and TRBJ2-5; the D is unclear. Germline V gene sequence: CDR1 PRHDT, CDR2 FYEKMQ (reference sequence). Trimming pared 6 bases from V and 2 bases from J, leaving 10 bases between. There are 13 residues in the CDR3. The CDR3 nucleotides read TGTGCCAGCAGACGGGTCGGGCAAGAGACCCAGTACTTC. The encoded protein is CASRRVGQETQYF.

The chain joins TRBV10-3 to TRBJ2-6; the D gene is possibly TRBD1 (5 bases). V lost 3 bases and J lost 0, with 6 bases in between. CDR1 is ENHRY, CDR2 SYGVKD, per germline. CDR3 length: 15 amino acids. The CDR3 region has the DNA TGTGCCATCAGTGAAGGGGCCTCTGGGGCCAACGTCCTGACTTTC. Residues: CAISEGASGANVLTF.

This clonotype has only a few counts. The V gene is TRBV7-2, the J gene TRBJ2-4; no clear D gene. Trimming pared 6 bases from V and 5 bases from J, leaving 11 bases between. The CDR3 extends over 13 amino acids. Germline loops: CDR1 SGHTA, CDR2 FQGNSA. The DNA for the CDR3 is TGTGCCAGCAGGAAGTCCCTCGAAAACATTCAGTACTTC. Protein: CASRKSLENIQYF.

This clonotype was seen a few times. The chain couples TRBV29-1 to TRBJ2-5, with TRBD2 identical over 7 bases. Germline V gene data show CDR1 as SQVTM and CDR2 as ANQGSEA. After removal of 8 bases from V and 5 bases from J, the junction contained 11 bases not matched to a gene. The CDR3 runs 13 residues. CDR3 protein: CSTRPTSVETQYF. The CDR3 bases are TGCAGCACCCGCCCAACTAGCGTGGAGACCCAGTACTTC.

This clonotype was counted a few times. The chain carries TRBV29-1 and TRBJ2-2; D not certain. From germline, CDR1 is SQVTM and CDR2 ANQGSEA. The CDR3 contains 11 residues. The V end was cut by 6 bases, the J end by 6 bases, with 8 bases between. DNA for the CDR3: TGCAGCGTCGCGGTTTCCGGGGAGCTGTTTTTT. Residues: CSVAVSGELFF.

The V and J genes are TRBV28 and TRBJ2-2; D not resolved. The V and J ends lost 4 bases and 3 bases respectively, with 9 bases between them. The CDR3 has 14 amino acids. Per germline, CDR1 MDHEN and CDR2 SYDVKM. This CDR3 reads CASSYLADTGELFF. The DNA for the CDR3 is TGTGCCAGCAGTTACCTGGCCGACACCGGGGAGCTGTTTTTT.

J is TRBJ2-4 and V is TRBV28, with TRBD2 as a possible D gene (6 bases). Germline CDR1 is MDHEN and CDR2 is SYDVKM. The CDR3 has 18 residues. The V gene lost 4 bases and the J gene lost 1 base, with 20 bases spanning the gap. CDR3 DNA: TGTGCCAGCAGTTCCCTTGGCGGGGCTCCAGCGGCCAAAAACATTCAGTACTTC. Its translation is CASSSLGGAPAAKNIQYF.

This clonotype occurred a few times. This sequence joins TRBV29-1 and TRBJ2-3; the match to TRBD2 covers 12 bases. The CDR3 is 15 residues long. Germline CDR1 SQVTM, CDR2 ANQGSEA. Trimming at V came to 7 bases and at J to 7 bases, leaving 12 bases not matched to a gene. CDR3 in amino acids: CSGSTSGSQLYTQYF. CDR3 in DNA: TGCAGCGGTTCGACTAGCGGGAGTCAATTATATACGCAGTATTTT.